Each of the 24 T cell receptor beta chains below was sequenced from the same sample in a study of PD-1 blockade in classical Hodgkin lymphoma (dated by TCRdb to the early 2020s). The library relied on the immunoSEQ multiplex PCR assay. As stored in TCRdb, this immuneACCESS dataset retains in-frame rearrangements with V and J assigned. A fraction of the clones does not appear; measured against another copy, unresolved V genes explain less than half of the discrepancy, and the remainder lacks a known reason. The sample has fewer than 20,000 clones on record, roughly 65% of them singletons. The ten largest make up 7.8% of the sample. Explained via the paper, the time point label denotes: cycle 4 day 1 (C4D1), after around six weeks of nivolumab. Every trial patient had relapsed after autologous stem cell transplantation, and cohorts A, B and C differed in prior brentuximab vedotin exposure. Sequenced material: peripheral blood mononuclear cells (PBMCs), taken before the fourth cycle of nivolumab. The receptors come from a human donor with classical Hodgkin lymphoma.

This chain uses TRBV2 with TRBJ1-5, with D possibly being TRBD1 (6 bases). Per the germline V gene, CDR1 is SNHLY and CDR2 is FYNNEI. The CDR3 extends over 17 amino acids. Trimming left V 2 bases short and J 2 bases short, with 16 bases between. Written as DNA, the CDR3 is TGTGCCAGCAGTGAACGGGGGGGCTTATTGGGCAATCAGCCCCAGCATTTT. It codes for CASSERGGLLGNQPQHF.

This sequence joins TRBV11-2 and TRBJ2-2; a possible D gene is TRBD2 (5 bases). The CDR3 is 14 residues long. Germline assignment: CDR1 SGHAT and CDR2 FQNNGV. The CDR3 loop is CVTGPREATGELFF. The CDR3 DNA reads TGTGTCACCGGGCCACGGGAAGCCACCGGGGAGCTGTTTTTT. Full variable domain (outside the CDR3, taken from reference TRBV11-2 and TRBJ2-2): EAGVAQSPRYKIIEKRQSVAFWCNPISGHATLYWYQQILGQGPKLLIQFQNNGVVDDSQLPKDRFSAERLKGVDSTLKIQPAKLEDSAVYLCVTGPREATGELFFGEGSRLTVL.

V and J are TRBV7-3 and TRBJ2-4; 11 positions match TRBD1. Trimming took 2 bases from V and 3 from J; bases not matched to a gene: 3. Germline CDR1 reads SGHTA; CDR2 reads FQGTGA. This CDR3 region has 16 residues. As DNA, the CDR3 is TGTGCCAGCAGCTTAGGACAGGGGGCCGGCAAAAACATTCAGTACTTC. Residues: CASSLGQGAGKNIQYF.

CDR3 sequence (DNA): TGCAGCGCCCAGGACAGCGACTCCTACGAGCAGTACTTC. Residues: CSAQDSDSYEQYF. The V and J genes are TRBV29-1 and TRBJ2-7; D may be TRBD1 (6 bases). CDR1 and CDR2 from the germline V gene are SQVTM and ANQGSEA. Trimming cost V 7 bases and J 0 bases, with 13 bases left between them. CDR3 length: 13 amino acids.

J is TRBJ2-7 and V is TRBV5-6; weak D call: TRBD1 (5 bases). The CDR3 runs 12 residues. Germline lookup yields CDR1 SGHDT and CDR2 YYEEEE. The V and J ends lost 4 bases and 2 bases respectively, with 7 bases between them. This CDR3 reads CASSMGPYEQYF. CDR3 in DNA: TGTGCCAGCAGCATGGGGCCCTACGAGCAGTACTTC. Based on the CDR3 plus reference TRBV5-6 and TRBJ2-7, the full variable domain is DAGVTQSPTHLIKTRGQQVTLRCSPKSGHDTVSWYQQALGQGPQFIFQYYEEEERQRGNFPDRFSGHQFPNYSSELNVNALLLGDSALYLCASSMGPYEQYFGPGTRLTVT.

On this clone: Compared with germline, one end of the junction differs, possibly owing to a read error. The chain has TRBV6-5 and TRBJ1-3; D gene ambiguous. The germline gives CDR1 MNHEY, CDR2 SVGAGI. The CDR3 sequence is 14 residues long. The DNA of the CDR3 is TGTGCCAGCAGTCCCCGTCGACCTGGGAACACCATATATTTT. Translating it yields CASSPRRPGNTIYF.

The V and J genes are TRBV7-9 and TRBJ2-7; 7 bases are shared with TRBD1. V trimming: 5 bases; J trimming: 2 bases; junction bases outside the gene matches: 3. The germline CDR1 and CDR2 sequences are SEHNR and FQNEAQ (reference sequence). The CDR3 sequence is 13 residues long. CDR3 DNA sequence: TGTGCCAGCAGCACGGGACAGACCTACGAGCAGTACTTC. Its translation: CASSTGQTYEQYF.

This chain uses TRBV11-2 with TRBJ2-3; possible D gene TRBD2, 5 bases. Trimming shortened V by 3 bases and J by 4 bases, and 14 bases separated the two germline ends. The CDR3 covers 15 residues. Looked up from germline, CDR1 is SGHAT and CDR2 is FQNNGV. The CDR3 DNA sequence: TGTGCCAGCAGCTTTGTCGGGAACGGGGCAGATACGCAGTATTTT. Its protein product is CASSFVGNGADTQYF. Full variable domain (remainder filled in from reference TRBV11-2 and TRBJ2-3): EAGVAQSPRYKIIEKRQSVAFWCNPISGHATLYWYQQILGQGPKLLIQFQNNGVVDDSQLPKDRFSAERLKGVDSTLKIQPAKLEDSAVYLCASSFVGNGADTQYFGPGTRLTVL.

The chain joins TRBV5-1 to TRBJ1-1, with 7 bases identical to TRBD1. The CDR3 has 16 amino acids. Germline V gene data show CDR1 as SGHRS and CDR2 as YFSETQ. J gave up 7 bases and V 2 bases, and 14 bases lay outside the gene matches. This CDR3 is CASSLRAGTAGFEAFF. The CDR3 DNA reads TGCGCCAGCAGCTTAAGGGCCGGGACAGCCGGATTTGAAGCTTTCTTT.

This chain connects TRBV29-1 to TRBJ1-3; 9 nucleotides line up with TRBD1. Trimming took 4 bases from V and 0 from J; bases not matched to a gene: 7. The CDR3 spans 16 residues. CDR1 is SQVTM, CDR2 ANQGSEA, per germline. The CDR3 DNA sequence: TGCAGCGTTGTACAGGGGGCGACTAGCTCTGGAAACACCATATATTTT. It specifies CSVVQGATSSGNTIYF.

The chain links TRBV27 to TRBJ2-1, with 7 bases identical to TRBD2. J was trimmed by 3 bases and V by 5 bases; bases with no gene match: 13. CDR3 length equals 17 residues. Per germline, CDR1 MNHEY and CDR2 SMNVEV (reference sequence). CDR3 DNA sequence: TGTGCCAGCAGTGGGGGAGGGCAGCTAACCCTCTACAATGAGCAGTTCTTC. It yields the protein CASSGGGQLTLYNEQFF.

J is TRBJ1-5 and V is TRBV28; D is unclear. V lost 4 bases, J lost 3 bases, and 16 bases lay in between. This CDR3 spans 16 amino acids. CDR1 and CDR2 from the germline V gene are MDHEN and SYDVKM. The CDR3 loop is CASSYRAARTNQPQHF. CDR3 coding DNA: TGTGCCAGCAGTTACCGGGCCGCCAGGACCAATCAGCCCCAGCATTTT.

The CDR3 protein is CASSLSRGLDEKLFF. The CDR3 nucleotides read TGTGCCAGCAGCTTATCCAGGGGGCTAGATGAAAAACTGTTTTTT. This rearrangement joins TRBV7-2 to TRBJ1-4; 8 bases fit TRBD1. The V segment lost 2 bases and the J segment 6 bases; nucleotides outside the gene matches: 5. Germline V gene lookup returns CDR1 SGHTA and CDR2 FQGNSA. This CDR3 comprises 15 residues.

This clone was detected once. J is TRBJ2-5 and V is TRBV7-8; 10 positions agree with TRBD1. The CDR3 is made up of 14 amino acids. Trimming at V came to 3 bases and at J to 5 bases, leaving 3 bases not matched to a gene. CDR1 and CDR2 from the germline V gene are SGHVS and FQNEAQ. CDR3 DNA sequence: TGTGCCAGCAGCTTTCGGACAGGGGGGGAGACCCAGTACTTC. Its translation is CASSFRTGGETQYF.

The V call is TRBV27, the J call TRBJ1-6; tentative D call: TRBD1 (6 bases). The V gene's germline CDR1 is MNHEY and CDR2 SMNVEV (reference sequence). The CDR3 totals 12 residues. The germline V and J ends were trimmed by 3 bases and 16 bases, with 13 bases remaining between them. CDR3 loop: CASSLVGGTLHF. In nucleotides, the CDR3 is TGTGCCAGCAGTTTGGTAGGTGGGACACTCCACTTT.

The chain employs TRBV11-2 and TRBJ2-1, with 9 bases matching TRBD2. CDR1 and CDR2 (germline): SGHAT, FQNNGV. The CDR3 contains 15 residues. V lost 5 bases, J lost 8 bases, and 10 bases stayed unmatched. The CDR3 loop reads CASSRSGSVGDEQFF. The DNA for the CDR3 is TGTGCCAGCAGCCGTAGCGGGAGCGTGGGCGATGAGCAGTTCTTC.

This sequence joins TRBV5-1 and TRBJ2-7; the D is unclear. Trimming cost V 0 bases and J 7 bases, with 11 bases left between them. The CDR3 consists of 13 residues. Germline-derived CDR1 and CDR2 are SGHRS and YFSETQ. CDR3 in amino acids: CASSLELSGEQYF. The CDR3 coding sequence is TGCGCCAGCAGCTTGGAATTGAGTGGAGAGCAGTACTTC.

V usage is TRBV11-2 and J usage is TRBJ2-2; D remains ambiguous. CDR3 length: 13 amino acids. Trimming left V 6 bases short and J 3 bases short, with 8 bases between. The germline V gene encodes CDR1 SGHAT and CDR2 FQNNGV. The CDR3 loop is CASRGWDTGELFF. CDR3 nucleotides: TGTGCCAGCAGGGGTTGGGACACCGGGGAGCTGTTTTTT.

This CDR3 reads CASSLGSYNSPLHF. CDR3 coding DNA: TGTGCCAGCAGCCTGGGCTCCTATAATTCACCCCTCCACTTT. This chain connects TRBV5-5 to TRBJ1-6; D unclear. This CDR3 is built from 14 residues. V lost 4 bases, J lost 0 bases, and 5 bases lay in between. Germline CDR1 and CDR2: SGHKS and YYEKEE (reference sequence).

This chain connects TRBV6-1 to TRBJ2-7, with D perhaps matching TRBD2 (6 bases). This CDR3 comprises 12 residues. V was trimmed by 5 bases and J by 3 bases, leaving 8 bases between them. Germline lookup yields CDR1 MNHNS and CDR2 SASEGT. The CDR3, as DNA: TGTGCCAGCAGTTGGAGGGGCTACGAGCAGTACTTC. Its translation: CASSWRGYEQYF.

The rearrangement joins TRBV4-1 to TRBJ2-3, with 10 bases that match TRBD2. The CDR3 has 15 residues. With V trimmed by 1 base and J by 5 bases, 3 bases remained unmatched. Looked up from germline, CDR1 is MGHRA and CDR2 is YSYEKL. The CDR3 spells CASSQVAGGGDTQYF. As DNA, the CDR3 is TGCGCCAGCAGCCAAGTAGCGGGAGGCGGAGATACGCAGTATTTT.

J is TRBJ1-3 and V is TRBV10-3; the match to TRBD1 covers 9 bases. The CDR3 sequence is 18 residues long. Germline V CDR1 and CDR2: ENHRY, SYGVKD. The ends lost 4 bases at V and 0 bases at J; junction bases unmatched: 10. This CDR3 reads CAISGSRDRESSGNTIYF. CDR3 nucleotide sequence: TGTGCCATCAGTGGATCCCGGGACAGGGAGAGCTCTGGAAACACCATATATTTT.

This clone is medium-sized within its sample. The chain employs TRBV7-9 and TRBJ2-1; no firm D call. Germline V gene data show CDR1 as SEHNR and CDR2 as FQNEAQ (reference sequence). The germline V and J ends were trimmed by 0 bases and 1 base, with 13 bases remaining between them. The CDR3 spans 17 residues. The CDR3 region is CASSLASLGRSYNEQFF. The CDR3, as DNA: TGTGCCAGCAGCTTAGCAAGTTTGGGCAGGTCCTACAATGAGCAGTTCTTC.

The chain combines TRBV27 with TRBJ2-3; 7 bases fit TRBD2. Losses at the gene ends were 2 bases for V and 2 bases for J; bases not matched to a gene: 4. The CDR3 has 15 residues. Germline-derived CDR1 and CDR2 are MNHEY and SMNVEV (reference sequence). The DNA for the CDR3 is TGTGCCAGCAGTTTAACGAGACTAGCCACAGATACGCAGTATTTT. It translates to CASSLTRLATDTQYF.